One TCR beta chain is described in this entry. The sample is drawn from a study of Ad26.COV2.S vaccination and SARS-CoV-2 variants. Background on the study: Administration of Ad26.COV2.S was intramuscular, either once or twice 56 days apart.

The treatment here: roughly 20 received Ad26.COV2.S at low or high dose, single or two shots; about 5 received placebo; per-sample allocation not given. On day 63 after the first injection, vaccine and placebo recipients gave samples. The sample came from a Boston adult aged 18-55 years. Clones were read by immunoSEQ multiplex PCR, and TCRdb kept only the in-frame ones, dropping some. The data hold 300,000 to 400,000 clones, with approximately 86% observed a single time. The CDR3 loop spans 15 amino acids. The clonotype was recovered from a person between 18 and 59 years old who received the Ad26.COV2.S COVID-19 vaccine or a placebo. The sample in question was peripheral blood, obtained in a trial of Ad26.COV2.S vaccine versus placebo. The V call is TRBV21-1, the J call TRBJ2-6; the tabulated D call, TRBD2, remains unverified against the DNA. TRBV21-1 is a recognized pseudogene. The CDR3 protein is CASSNQESGANVLTF. In nucleotides, the CDR3 is TGTGCCAGCAGCAATCAAGAGTCTGGGGCCAACGTCCTGACTTTC.